This T cell receptor (beta chain) was recorded in a study of T-cell reconstitution after alpha-beta-depleted transplantation in children. The authors prepared the TCRbeta library with unique molecular identifiers. TCRdb called the PCR reads again in MiXCR, with one record for every CDR3 protein. The table shows fewer than 550,000 distinct CDR3 sequences, with roughly a tenth occurring only once. This clonotype was seen only a few times. Its specificity is unknown. Notes on the study in general: Several patients had high TCRbeta diversity at day 60; it came from surviving recipient T cells and thymic progenitors. Reportedly, roughly two months post-transplant, alpha-beta T cells arose from several hundred expanded graft clones. T cells produced anew were the main source of T-cell counts and diversity one year after transplant.

Trimming left V 4 bases short and J 6 bases short, with 24 bases between. CDR3 length equals 17 residues. Germline-derived CDR1 and CDR2 are MGHRA and YSYEKL. The sequence derives from a child aged 2-15 years with inherited bone marrow failure, due to receive a stem cell transplant. The starting material was PBMCs, obtained before TCRalphabeta/CD19-depleted stem cell transplant. The rearrangement uses TRBV4-1 and TRBJ1-1; the D gene is possibly TRBD1 (5 bases). The CDR3 DNA is TGCGCCAGCAGCCCTTTACCTATAGGGGTGGAGATGGCTGAAGCTTTCTTT. It encodes CASSPLPIGVEMAEAFF.